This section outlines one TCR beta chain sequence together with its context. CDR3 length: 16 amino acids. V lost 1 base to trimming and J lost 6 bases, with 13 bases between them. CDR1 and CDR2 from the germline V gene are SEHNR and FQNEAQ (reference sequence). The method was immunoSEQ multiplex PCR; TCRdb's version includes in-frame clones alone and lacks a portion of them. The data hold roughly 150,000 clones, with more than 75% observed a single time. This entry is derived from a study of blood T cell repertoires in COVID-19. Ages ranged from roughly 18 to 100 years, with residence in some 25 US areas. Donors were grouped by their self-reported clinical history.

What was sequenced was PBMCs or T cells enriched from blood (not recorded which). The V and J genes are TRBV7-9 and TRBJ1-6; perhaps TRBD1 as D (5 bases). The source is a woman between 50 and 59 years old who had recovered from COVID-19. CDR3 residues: CASSLDGGRGNSPLHF. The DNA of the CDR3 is TGTGCCAGCAGCTTAGACGGGGGGAGAGGTAATTCACCCCTCCACTTT.